The clone carrying this T cell receptor (beta chain) counts as medium-sized. The sample belongs to a study of blood T cell repertoires in COVID-19. Study information: The United States, Italy and Spain provided the acute and convalescent COVID-19 samples. Sources were T cells, B-cell-depleted T cells, or PBMCs; the material itself was cDNA or gDNA.

The V and J ends lost 3 bases and 5 bases, in that order; junction bases with no gene match: 4. Germline V gene lookup returns CDR1 KGHDR and CDR2 SFDVKD. CDR3 length: 15 residues. Source study methods: Amplifying reference gene primers gave estimates of nucleated cell counts. Produced via immunoSEQ multiplex PCR; TCRdb's table is partial and in-frame only. That table furnishes V, J and clone size, whereas the DNA furnished D and trimming. This sample has some 200,000 clones, with about 85% found just once. The source of this sequence is a woman of 80 years or more with acute or convalescent COVID-19. The chain couples TRBV24-1 to TRBJ2-1; 9 bases line up with TRBD1. Source material: peripheral blood. The CDR3 loop reads CATSDPGQGHNEQFF. The CDR3 region has the DNA TGTGCCACCAGTGATCCGGGACAGGGTCACAATGAGCAGTTCTTC.